What follows are 3 T cell receptor beta chains derived from one specimen sequenced in a study of cytomegalovirus exposure and HLA in healthy donors (dated by TCRdb to 2016 to 2017). The library was prepared using the immunoSEQ multiplex PCR assay. For the multiplex PCR, a mixture combining 60 forward primers for TCR Vbeta segments and 13 reverse primers for TCR Jbeta segments was used. TCRdb provides this immuneACCESS table in a form limited to in-frame rearrangements. Some clones are lacking; in checked studies, under half of them reflect an unresolved V gene, and why the rest are absent is not known. For this sample the table gives 90,000 to 100,000 clones, of which roughly 80% were detected only once. Of the sample, roughly 2% falls within the top ten clones. Sequenced input: PBMCs. The receptors were gathered from a middle-aged man in good health and CMV-seronegative.

This clone was seen once. V usage is TRBV9 and J usage is TRBJ1-2, with D possibly TRBD1 on 5 matching bases. The ends were cut back, 7 bases at V and 13 bases at J, with 20 bases in the middle. The CDR3 consists of 12 residues. CDR1 and CDR2 from the germline V gene are SGDLS and YYNGEE. For the CDR3, the DNA is TGTGCCAGCGGAGGTGGGGGGGGTAGTTCCACCTTC. This gives the protein CASGGGGGSSTF.

The rearrangement joins TRBV11-2 to TRBJ2-7; 7 bases align to TRBD1. The germline CDR1 and CDR2 sequences are SGHAT and FQNNGV. The CDR3 extends over 14 amino acids. The ends lost 8 bases at V and 2 bases at J; junction bases unmatched: 9. The CDR3 coding sequence is TGTGCCAGCGGCGTTGGGACAGTTACCTACGAGCAGTACTTC. Amino acids: CASGVGTVTYEQYF.

The gene calls are TRBV28 and TRBJ1-4, with 7 positions matching TRBD1. V shed 4 bases, J shed 4 bases, and the junction held 6 bases outside the gene matches. The CDR3 is 15 amino acids. Germline V gene lookup returns CDR1 MDHEN and CDR2 SYDVKM. The CDR3 is CASSYGTGVNEKLFF. The CDR3 region has the DNA TGTGCCAGCAGTTACGGAACAGGGGTTAATGAAAAACTGTTTTTT.